The text below deals with one T cell receptor (beta chain). Its antigen is as yet unknown. The data were obtained in a study of cytomegalovirus exposure and HLA in healthy donors. Whole-study findings and limits: TCR beta chains numbering some 160 were designated cytomegalovirus-associated. According to a subsequent analysis, TCR clusters from the first cohort were inclined to appear together in the roughly 110 validation repertoires.

Profiled with immunoSEQ multiplex PCR; TCRdb holds only in-frame clones, not every one. The table has over 55,000 clones, approximately 96% seen once. The V and J ends lost 4 bases and 6 bases respectively, with 12 bases between them. The CDR3 totals 12 residues. Germline V lookup: CDR1 GTSNPN, CDR2 SVGIG (reference sequence). The origin of this receptor is a man younger than 30 in good health and CMV-seronegative. Source material: PBMCs. The rearrangement joins TRBV30 to TRBJ1-1; D might be TRBD1 (5 bases). The DNA for the CDR3 is TGTGCCTGGATGCAGGGCAGGCCTGAAGCTTTCTTT. It translates to CAWMQGRPEAFF.